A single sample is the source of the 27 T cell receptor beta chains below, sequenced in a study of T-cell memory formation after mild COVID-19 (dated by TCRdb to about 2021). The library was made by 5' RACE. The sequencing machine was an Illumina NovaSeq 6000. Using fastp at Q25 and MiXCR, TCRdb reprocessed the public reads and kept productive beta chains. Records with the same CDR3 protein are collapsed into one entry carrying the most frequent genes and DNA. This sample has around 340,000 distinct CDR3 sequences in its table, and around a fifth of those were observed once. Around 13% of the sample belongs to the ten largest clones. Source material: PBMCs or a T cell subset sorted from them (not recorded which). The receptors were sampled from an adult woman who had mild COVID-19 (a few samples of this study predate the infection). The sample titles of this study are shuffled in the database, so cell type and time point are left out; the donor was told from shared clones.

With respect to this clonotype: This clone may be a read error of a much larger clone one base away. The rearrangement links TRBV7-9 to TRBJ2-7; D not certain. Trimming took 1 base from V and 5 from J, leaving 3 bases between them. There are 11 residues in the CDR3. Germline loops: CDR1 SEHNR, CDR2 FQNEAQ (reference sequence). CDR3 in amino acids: CASSLENEQYF. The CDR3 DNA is TGTGCCAGCAGCTTAGAGAACGAGCAGTACTTC.

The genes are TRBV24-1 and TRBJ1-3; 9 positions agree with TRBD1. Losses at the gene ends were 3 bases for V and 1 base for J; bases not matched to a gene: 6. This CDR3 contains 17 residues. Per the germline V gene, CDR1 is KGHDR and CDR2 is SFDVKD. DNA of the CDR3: TGTGCCACCAGTGATGGGGGACAGGGTAGGTCTGGAAACACCATATATTTT. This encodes CATSDGGQGRSGNTIYF.

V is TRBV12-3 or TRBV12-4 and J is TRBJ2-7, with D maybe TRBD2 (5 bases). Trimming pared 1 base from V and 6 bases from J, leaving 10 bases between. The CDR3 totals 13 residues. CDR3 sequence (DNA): TGTGCCAGCAGTTTAGTACTTGCGGGCGAGCAGTACTTC. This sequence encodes CASSLVLAGEQYF.

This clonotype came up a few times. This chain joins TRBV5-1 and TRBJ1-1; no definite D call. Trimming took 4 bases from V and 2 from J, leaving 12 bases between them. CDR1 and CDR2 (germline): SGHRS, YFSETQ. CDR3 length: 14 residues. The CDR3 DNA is TGCGCCAGCAGCCGCGAGACAAGAAACACTGAAGCTTTCTTT. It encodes CASSRETRNTEAFF.

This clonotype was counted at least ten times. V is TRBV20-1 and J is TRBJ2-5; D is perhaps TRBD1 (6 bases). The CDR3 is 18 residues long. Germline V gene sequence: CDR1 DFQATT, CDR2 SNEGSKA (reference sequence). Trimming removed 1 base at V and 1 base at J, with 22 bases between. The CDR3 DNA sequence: TGCAGTGCTAGAGGGTCTACGGACAGCCGTACACCCCAAGAGACCCAGTACTTC. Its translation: CSARGSTDSRTPQETQYF.

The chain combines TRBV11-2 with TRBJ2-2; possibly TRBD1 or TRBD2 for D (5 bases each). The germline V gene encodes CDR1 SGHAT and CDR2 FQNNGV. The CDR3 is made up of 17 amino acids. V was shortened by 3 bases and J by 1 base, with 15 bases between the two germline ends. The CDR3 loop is CASSFFRDRLNTGELFF. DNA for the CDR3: TGTGCCAGCAGCTTTTTTAGGGACCGCCTGAACACCGGGGAGCTGTTTTTT.

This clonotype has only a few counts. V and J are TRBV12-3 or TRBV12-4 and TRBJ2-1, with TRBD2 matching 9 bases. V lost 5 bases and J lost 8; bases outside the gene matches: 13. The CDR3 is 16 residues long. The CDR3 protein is CASSPQGRGGLYEQFF. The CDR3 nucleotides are TGTGCCAGCAGTCCACAGGGGCGGGGGGGCCTCTATGAGCAGTTCTTC.

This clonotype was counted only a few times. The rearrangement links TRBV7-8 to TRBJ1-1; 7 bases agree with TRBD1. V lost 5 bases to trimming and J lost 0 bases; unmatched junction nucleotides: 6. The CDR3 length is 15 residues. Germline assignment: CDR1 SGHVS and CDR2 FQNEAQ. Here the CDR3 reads CASSPEGQMNTEAFF. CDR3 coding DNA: TGTGCCAGCAGCCCGGAGGGACAGATGAACACTGAAGCTTTCTTT.

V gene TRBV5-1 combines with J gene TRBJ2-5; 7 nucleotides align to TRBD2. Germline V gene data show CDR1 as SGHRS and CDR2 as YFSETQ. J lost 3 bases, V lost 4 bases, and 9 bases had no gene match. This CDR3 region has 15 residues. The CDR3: CASSNPGLSKETQYF. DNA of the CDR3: TGCGCCAGCAGCAACCCGGGACTATCCAAAGAGACCCAGTACTTC.

The CDR3 region is CASSPDGGGYGYTF. Written as DNA, the CDR3 is TGTGCCAGCAGCCCCGACGGGGGCGGCTATGGCTACACCTTC. The rearrangement links TRBV6-5 to TRBJ1-2; D possibly corresponds to TRBD1 (6 bases). Germline lookup yields CDR1 MNHEY and CDR2 SVGAGI. The CDR3 runs to 14 residues. Trimming took off 6 bases at V and 4 bases at J, with 15 bases between the two ends.

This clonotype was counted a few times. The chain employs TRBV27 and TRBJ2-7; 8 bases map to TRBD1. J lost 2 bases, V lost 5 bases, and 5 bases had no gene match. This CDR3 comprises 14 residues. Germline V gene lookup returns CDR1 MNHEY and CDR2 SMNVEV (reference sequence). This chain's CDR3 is CASSITGGTYEQYF. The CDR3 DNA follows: TGTGCCAGCAGTATCACAGGGGGGACCTACGAGCAGTACTTC.

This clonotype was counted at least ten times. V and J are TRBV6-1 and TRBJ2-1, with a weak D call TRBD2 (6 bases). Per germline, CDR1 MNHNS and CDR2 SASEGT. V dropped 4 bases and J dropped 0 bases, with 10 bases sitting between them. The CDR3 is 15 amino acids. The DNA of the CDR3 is TGTGCCAGCAGTGTAGGCGGGAACTCCTACAATGAGCAGTTCTTC. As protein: CASSVGGNSYNEQFF.

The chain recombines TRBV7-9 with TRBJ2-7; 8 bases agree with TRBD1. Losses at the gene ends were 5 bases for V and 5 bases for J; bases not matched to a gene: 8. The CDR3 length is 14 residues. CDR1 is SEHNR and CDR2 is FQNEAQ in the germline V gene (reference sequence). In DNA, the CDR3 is TGTGCCAGCAGCCTAGACAGGGGTAGGAACGAGCAGTACTTC. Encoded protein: CASSLDRGRNEQYF.

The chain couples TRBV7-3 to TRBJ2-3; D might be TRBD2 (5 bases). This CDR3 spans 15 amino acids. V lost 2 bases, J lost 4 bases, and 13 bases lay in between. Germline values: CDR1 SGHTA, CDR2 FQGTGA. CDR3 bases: TGTGCCAGCAGCTTAGGTGGCGGGTTCGCAGATACGCAGTATTTT. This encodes CASSLGGGFADTQYF. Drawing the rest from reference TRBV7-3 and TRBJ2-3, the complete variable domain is GAGVSQTPSNKVTEKGKYVELRCDPISGHTALYWYRQSLGQGPEFLIYFQGTGAADDSGLPNDRFFAVRPEGSVSTLKIQRTERGDSAVYLCASSLGGGFADTQYFGPGTRLTVL.

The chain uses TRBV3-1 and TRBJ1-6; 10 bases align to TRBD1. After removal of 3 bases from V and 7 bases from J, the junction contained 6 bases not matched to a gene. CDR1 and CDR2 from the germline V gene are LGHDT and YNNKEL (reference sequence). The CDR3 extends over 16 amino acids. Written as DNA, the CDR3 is TGTGCCAGCAGCCACGCCCGGACAGGGGGGAATTCACCCCTCCACTTT. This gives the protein CASSHARTGGNSPLHF.

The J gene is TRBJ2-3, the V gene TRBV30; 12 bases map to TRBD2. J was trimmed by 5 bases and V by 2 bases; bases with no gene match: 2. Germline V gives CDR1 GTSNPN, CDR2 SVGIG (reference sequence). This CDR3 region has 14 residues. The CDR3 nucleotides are TGTGCCTGGAGTCCGGGACTAGCGGGAGATACGCAGTATTTT. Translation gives CAWSPGLAGDTQYF.

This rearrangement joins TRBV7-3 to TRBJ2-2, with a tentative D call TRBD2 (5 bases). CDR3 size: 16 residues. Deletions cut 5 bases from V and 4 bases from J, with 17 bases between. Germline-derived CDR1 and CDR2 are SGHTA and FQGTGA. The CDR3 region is CASSRTRRGGTGELFF. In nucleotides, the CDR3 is TGTGCCAGCAGCCGAACGCGACGAGGAGGCACCGGGGAGCTGTTTTTT.

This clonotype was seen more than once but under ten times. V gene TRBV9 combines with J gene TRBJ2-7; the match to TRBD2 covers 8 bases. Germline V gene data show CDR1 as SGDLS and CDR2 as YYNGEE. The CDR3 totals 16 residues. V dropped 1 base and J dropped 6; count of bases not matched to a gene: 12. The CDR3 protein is CASSVHRSGGPREQYF. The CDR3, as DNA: TGTGCCAGCAGCGTACACCGCTCGGGGGGGCCCCGCGAGCAGTACTTC.

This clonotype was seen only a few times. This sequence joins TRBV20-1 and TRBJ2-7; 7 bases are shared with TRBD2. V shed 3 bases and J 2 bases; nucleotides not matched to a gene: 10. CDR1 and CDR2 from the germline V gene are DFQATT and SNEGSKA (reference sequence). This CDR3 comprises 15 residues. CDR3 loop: CSARGPGGSPYEQYF. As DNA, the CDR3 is TGCAGTGCTAGGGGCCCGGGCGGGAGTCCCTACGAGCAGTACTTC.

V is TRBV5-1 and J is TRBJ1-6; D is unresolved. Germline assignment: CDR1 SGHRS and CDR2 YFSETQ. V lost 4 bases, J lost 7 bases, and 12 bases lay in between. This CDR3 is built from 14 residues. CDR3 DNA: TGCGCCAGCAGCCCAGGAGGAGAGAATTCACCCCTCCACTTT. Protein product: CASSPGGENSPLHF. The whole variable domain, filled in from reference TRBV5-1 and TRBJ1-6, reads KAGVTQTPRYLIKTRGQQVTLSCSPISGHRSVSWYQQTPGQGLQFLFEYFSETQRNKGNFPGRFSGRQFSNSRSEMNVSTLELGDSALYLCASSPGGENSPLHFGNGTRLTVT.

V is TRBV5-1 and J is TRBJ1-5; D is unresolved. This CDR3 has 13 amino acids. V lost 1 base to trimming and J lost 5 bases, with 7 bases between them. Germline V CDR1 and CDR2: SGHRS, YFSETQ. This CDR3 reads CASSLHGDQPQHF. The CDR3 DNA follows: TGCGCCAGCAGCTTGCACGGGGATCAGCCCCAGCATTTT.

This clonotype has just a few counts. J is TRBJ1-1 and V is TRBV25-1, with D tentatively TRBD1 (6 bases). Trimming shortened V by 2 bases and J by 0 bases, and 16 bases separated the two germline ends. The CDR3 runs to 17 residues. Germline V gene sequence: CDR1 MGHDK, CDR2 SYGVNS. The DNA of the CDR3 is TGTGCCAGCAGTGAAACACGGGGGGCGCAGATGAACACTGAAGCTTTCTTT. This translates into CASSETRGAQMNTEAFF.

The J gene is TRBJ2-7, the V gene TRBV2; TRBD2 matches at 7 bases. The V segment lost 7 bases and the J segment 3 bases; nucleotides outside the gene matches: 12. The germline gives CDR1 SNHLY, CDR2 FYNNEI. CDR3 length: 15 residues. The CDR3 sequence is CASIRGRETLYEQYF. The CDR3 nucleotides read TGTGCCAGCATCCGAGGGCGGGAGACTCTCTACGAGCAGTACTTC.

The CDR3 DNA follows: TGTGCCAATAGCATCGCTCCGCTCGAAGTACAGGAGCCCCAGCATTTT. Protein: CANSIAPLEVQEPQHF. The gene calls are TRBV6-5 and TRBJ1-5, with D possibly matching TRBD1 (5 bases). Looked up from germline, CDR1 is MNHEY and CDR2 is SVGAGI. V lost 10 bases and J 8 bases, leaving 27 bases between the germline ends. This CDR3 contains 16 residues.

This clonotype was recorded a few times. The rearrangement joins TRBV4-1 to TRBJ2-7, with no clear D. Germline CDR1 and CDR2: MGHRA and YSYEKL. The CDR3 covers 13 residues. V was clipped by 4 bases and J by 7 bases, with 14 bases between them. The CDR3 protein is CASSPTGAREQYF. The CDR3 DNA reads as TGCGCCAGCAGCCCGACGGGTGCCAGGGAGCAGTACTTC.

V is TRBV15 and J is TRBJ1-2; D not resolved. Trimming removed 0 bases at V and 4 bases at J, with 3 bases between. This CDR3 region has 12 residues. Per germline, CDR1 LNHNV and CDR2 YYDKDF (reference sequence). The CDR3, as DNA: TGTGCCACCAGCAGAGATGCCTATGGCTACACCTTC. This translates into CATSRDAYGYTF.

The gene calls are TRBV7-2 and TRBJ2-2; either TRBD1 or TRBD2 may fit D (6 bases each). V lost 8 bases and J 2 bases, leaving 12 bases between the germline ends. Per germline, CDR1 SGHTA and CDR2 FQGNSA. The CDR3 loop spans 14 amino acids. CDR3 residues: CASRGQPNTGELFF. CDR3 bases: TGTGCCAGCCGGGGGCAGCCCAACACCGGGGAGCTGTTTTTT.